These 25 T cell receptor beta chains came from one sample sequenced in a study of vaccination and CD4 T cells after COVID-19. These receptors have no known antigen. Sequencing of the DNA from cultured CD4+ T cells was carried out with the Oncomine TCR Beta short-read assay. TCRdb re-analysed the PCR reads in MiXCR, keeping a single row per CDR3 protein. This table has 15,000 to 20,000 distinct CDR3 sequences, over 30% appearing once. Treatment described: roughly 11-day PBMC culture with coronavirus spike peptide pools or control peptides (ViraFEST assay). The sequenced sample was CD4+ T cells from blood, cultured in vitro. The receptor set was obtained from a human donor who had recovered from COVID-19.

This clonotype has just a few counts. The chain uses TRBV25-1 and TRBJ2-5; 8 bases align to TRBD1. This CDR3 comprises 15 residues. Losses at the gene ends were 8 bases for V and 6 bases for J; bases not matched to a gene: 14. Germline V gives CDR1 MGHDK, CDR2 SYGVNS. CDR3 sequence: CASESDGQGGKTQYF. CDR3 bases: TGTGCCAGCGAATCCGATGGACAGGGCGGGAAGACCCAGTACTTC.

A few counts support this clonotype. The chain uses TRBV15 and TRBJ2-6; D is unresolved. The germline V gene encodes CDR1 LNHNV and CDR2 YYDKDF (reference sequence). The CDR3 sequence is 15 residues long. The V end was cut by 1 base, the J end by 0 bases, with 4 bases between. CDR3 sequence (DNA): TGTGCCACCAGCAGAGGGTCCTCTGGGGCCAACGTCCTGACTTTC. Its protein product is CATSRGSSGANVLTF. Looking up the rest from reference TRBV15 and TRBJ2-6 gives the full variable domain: DAMVIQNPRYQVTQFGKPVTLSCSQTLNHNVMYWYQQKSSQAPKLLFHYYDKDFNNEADTPDNFQSRRPNTSFCFLDIRSPGLGDTAMYLCATSRGSSGANVLTFGAGSRLTVL.

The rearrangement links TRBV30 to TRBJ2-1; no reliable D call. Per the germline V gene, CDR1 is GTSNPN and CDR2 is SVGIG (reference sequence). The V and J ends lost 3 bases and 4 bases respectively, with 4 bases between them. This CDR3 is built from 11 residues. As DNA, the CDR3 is TGTGCCTGGAGCACGTACAATGAGCAGTTCTTC. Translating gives CAWSTYNEQFF. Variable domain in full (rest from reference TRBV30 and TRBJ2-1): SQTIHQWPATLVQPVGSPLSLECTVEGTSNPNLYWYRQAAGRGLQLLFYSVGIGQISSEVPQNLSASRPQDRQFILSSKKLLLSDSGFYLCAWSTYNEQFFGPGTRLTVL.

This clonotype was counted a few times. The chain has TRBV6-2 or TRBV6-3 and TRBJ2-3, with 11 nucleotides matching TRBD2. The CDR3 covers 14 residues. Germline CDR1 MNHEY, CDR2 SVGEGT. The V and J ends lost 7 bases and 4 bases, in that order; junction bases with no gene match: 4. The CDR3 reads CASKLAGAPDTQYF. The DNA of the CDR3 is TGTGCCAGCAAACTAGCGGGAGCCCCAGATACGCAGTATTTT.

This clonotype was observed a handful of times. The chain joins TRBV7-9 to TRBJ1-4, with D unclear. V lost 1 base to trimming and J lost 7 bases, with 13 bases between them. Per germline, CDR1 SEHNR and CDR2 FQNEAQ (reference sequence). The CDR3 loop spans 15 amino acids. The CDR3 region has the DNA TGTGCCAGCAGCTTAGACGGAGGGTCGGGTGAAAAACTGTTTTTT. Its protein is CASSLDGGSGEKLFF.

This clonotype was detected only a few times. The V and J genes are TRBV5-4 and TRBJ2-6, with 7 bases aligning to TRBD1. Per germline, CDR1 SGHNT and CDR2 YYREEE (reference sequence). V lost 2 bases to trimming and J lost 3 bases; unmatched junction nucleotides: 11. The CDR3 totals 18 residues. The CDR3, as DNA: TGTGCCAGCAGCTTCGCGTCGACAGGGTATCGTGGGGCCAACGTCCTGACTTTC. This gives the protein CASSFASTGYRGANVLTF.

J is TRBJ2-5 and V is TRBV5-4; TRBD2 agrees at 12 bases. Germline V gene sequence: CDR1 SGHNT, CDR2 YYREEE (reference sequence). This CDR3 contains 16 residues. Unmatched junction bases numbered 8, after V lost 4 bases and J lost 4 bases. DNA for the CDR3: TGTGCCAGCAGCCGAGGACTAGCGGGACTCGGAGAGACCCAGTACTTC. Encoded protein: CASSRGLAGLGETQYF. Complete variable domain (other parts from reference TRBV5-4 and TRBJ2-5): ETGVTQSPTHLIKTRGQQVTLRCSSQSGHNTVSWYQQALGQGPQFIFQYYREEENGRGNFPPRFSGLQFPNYSSELNVNALELDDSALYLCASSRGLAGLGETQYFGPGTRLLVL.

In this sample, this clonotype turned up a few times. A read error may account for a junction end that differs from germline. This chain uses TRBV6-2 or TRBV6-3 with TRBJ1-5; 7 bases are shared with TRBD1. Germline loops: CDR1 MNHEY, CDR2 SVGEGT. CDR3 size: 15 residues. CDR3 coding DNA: TGTGCCAGCACTTACAGGGGAGCACCCAATCAGCCCCAGCATTTT. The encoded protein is CASTYRGAPNQPQHF.

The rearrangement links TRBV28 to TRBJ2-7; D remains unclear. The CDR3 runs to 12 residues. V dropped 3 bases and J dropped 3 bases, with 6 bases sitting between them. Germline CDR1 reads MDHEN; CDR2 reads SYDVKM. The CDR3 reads CASSFGLYEQYF. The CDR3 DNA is TGTGCCAGCAGTTTTGGCCTCTACGAGCAGTACTTC.

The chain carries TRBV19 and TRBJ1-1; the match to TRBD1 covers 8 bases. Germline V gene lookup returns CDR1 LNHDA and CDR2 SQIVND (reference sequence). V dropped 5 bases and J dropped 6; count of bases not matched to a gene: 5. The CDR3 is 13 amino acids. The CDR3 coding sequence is TGTGCCAGTAGTGTGGGGACAGGTCCTGAAGCTTTCTTT. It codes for CASSVGTGPEAFF.

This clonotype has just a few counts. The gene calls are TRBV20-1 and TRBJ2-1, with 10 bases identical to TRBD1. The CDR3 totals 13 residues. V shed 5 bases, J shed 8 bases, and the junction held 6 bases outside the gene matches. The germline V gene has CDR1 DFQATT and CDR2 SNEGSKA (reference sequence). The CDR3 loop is CSASDRGLYEQFF. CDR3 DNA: TGCAGTGCTTCTGACAGGGGGCTTTATGAGCAGTTCTTC.

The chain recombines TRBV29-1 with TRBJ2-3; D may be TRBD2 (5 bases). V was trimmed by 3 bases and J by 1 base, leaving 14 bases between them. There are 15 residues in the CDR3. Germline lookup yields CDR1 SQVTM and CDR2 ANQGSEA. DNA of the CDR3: TGCAGCGTTGAGTCCGCTGCGGAGGGCACAGATACGCAGTATTTT. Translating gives CSVESAAEGTDTQYF.

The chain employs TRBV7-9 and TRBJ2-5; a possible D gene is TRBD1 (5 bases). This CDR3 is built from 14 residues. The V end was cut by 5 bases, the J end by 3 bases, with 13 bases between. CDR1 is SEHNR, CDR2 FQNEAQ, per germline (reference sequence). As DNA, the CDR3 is TGTGCCAGCAGCCGCCCACCAGGGAAAGAGACCCAGTACTTC. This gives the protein CASSRPPGKETQYF.

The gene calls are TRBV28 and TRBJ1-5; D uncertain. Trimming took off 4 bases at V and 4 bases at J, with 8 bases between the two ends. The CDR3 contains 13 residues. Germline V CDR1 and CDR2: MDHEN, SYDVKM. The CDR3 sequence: CASSSPPNQPQHF. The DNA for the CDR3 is TGTGCCAGCAGTTCCCCGCCAAATCAGCCCCAGCATTTT. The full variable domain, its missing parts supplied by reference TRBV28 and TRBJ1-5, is DVKVTQSSRYLVKRTGEKVFLECVQDMDHENMFWYRQDPGLGLRLIYFSYDVKMKEKGDIPEGYSVSREKKERFSLILESASTNQTSMYLCASSSPPNQPQHFGDGTRLSIL.

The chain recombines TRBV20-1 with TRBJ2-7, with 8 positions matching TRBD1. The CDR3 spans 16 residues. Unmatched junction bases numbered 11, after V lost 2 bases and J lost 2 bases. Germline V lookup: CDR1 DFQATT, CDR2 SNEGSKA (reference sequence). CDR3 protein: CSARPSDREGTYEQYF. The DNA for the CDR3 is TGCAGTGCTAGACCCTCGGACAGGGAAGGAACCTACGAGCAGTACTTC.

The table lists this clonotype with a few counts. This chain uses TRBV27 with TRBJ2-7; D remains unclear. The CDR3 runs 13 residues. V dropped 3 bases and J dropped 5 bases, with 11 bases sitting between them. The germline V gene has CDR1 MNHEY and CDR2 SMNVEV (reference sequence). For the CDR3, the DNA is TGTGCCAGCAGTTTCTCTGCAAGGGACGAGCAGTACTTC. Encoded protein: CASSFSARDEQYF.

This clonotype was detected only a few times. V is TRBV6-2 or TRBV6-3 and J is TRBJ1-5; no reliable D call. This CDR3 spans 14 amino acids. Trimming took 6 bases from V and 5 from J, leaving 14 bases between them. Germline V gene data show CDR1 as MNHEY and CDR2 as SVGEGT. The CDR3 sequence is CASRSSLLDQPQHF. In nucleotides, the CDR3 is TGTGCCAGCAGGTCTTCCCTCTTAGATCAGCCCCAGCATTTT.

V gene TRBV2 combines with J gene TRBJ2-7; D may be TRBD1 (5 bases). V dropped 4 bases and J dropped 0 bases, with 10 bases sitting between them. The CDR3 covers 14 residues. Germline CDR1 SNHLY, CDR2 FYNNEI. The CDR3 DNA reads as TGTGCCAGCAGTGCTAGACAGTCCTCCTACGAGCAGTACTTC. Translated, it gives CASSARQSSYEQYF.

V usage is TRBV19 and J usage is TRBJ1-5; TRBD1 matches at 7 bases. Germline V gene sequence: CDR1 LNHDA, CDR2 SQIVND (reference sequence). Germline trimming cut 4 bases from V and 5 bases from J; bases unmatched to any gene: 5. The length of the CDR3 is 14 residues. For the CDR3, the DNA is TGTGCCAGTAGTACCGGGAGGGGGCATCAGCCCCAGCATTTT. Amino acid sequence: CASSTGRGHQPQHF.

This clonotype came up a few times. The CDR3 loop is CASSPTGYMNTEAFF. Written as DNA, the CDR3 is TGTGCCAGCAGCCCTACAGGGTACATGAACACTGAAGCTTTCTTT. V gene TRBV27 combines with J gene TRBJ1-1, with D perhaps matching TRBD1 (6 bases). CDR3 size: 15 residues. The germline V and J ends were trimmed by 6 bases and 0 bases, with 14 bases remaining between them. Germline V gene data show CDR1 as MNHEY and CDR2 as SMNVEV (reference sequence).

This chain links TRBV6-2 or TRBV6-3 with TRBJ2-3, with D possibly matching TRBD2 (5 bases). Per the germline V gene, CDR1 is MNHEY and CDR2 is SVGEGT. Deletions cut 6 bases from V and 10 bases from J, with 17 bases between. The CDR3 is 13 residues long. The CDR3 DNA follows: TGTGCCAGCAGCGACGAGGGCGCTCTATCGCAGTATTTT. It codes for CASSDEGALSQYF.

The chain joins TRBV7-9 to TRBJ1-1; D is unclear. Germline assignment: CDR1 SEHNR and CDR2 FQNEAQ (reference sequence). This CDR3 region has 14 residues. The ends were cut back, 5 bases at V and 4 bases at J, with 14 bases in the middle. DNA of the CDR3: TGTGCCAGCAGCCCCGGTATAGAGGGCACTGAAGCTTTCTTT. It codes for CASSPGIEGTEAFF.

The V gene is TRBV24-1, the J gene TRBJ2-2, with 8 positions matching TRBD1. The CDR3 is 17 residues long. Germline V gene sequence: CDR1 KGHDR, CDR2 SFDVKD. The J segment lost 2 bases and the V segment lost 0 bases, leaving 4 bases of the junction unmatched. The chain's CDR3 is CATSDLTQGGNTGELFF. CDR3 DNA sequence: TGTGCCACCAGTGATTTGACACAGGGGGGCAACACCGGGGAGCTGTTTTTT.

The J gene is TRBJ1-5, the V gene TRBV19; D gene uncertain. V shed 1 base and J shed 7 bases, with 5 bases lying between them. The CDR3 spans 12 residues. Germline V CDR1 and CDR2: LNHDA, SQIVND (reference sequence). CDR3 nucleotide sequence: TGTGCCAGTAGTATAGTGCTGCAGCCCCAGCATTTT. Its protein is CASSIVLQPQHF.

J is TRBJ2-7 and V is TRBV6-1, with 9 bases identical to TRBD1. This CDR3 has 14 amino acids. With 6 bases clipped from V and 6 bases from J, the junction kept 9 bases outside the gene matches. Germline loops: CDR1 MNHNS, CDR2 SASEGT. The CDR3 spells CASSAGTGTTEQYF. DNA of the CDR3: TGTGCCAGCAGCGCCGGGACAGGGACTACCGAGCAGTACTTC.